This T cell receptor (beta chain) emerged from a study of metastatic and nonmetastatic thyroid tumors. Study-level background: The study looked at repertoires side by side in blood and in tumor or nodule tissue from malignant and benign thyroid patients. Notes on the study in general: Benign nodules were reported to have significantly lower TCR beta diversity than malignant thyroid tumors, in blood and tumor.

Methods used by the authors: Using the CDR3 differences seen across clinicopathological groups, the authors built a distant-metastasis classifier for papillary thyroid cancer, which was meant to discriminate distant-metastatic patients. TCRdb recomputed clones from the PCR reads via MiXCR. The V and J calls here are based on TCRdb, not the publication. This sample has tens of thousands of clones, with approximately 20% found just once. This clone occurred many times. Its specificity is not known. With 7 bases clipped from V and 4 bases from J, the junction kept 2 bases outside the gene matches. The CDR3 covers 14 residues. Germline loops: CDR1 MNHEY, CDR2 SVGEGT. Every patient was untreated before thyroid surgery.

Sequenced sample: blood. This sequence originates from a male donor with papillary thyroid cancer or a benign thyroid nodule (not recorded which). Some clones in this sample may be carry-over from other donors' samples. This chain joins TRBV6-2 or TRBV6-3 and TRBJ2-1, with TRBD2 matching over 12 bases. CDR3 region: CASTGLAGYNEQFF. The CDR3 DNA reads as TGTGCCAGCACCGGACTAGCGGGATACAATGAGCAGTTCTTC.